The T cell receptor (beta chain) described here comes from a study of blood T cell repertoires in COVID-19. Deletions cut 3 bases from V and 7 bases from J, with 11 bases between. This CDR3 contains 13 residues. Per the germline V gene, CDR1 is ENHRY and CDR2 is SYGVKD. Generated by immunoSEQ multiplex PCR, the TCRdb table keeps only in-frame clones and is missing some. The data show over 130,000 clones, approximately 84% seen once. This clonotype originated in a man aged 45-65 years in a cohort exposed to, infected with or recovered from COVID-19 (not recorded which). Sequencing used PBMCs or T cells enriched from blood (not recorded which). The gene calls are TRBV10-3 and TRBJ2-3; D call uncertain. The CDR3 DNA reads TGTGCCATCAGTGAAAGTTGGCAGAATACGCAGTATTTT. It specifies CAISESWQNTQYF.